This T cell receptor (beta chain) was recovered during a study of OX40 agonist ivuxolimab in advanced cancers. Overall study: Intravenous ivuxolimab at 0.01 to 10 mg/kg was given to patients every 2 weeks. Those treated in dose escalation had hepatocellular carcinoma, melanoma, renal cell cancer or head and neck cancer. Approximately 41% of patients had received prior checkpoint inhibitor therapy.

Profiling relied on immunoSEQ multiplex PCR, and the TCRdb table lists in-frame clones only, not all of them. The sample records some 54,000 clones, around 77% being singletons. This clone has only one observation. This CDR3 comprises 16 residues. J gave up 2 bases and V 4 bases, and 5 bases lay outside the gene matches. CDR1 and CDR2 from the germline V gene are SGDLS and YYNGEE. The J gene is TRBJ2-2, the V gene TRBV9; the match to TRBD2 covers 10 bases. The clonotype was recovered from an adult with an advanced solid tumor such as melanoma, head and neck, liver or kidney cancer. Sequencing used CD4+ or CD8+ T cells sorted from blood, obtained in a trial of the OX40 agonist ivuxolimab. As DNA, the CDR3 is TGTGCCAGCAGCCCTACTAGCGGGGCAAACACCGGGGAGCTGTTTTTT. It encodes CASSPTSGANTGELFF.